The clone carrying this TCR beta chain has a count of ten or more. Its antigen is unidentified. From germline, CDR1 is MNHNY and CDR2 SVGAGI (reference sequence). The CDR3 covers 13 residues. Trimming at V came to 6 bases and at J to 5 bases, leaving 4 bases not matched to a gene. The unsorted libraries were generated from a total of 2 million PBMCs, which had been stored in RNAlater at -80 C. The sample is drawn from a study of neurological immune-mediated disorders. Synthesis of cDNA was accomplished via 5'RACE employing 10-nucleotide random UMIs. TCRdb independently ran MiXCR on the 5' RACE reads; one entry per CDR3 protein. The table records under 85,000 distinct CDR3 sequences, 13% to 15% of them present only once. Study-level points and caveats: Private repertoires in all groups were suggested, as expanded clones shared no CDR3 amino acid sequences across subjects. The greatest TCR clonal expansion occurred in HTLV-1-associated myelopathy and the least in multiple sclerosis, which fell below healthy controls.

This TCR derives from a woman in her 50s in good health. The sequencing sample was made of PBMCs. V usage is TRBV6-6 and J usage is TRBJ2-5; 9 nucleotides align to TRBD1. The CDR3: CASRRDRAETQYF. CDR3 nucleotides: TGTGCCAGCAGGAGGGACAGGGCCGAGACCCAGTACTTC.